The clone carrying this T cell receptor beta chain was recorded once. The data were taken from a study of blood T cell repertoires in COVID-19. Across the study: Researchers got acute and convalescent COVID-19 samples from the United States, Italy and Spain. The cDNA or gDNA used as material had been derived from T cells, B-cell-depleted T cells, or PBMCs.

Authors' processing steps: Cell counts per sample came from amplifying reference gene primers. The assay was immunoSEQ multiplex PCR, and TCRdb's table has in-frame clones only and misses some. V, J and clone size were drawn from that table, and D and trimming were deduced from the DNA. This sample carries about 39,000 clones, about 88% of them seen once, and the ten largest clones take around 2.4%. The CDR3 is made up of 12 amino acids. The germline CDR1 and CDR2 sequences are LGHDT and YNNKEL (reference sequence). The V end was cut by 1 base, the J end by 9 bases, with 8 bases between. Sequenced: peripheral blood. The origin of this receptor is a human donor in a cohort sampled during active COVID-19. J is TRBJ2-3 and V is TRBV3-1 (or the pseudogene TRBV3-2); D is unclear. In nucleotides, the CDR3 is TGTGCCAGCAGCCAAGTAACACAGACGCAGTATTTT. It specifies CASSQVTQTQYF.